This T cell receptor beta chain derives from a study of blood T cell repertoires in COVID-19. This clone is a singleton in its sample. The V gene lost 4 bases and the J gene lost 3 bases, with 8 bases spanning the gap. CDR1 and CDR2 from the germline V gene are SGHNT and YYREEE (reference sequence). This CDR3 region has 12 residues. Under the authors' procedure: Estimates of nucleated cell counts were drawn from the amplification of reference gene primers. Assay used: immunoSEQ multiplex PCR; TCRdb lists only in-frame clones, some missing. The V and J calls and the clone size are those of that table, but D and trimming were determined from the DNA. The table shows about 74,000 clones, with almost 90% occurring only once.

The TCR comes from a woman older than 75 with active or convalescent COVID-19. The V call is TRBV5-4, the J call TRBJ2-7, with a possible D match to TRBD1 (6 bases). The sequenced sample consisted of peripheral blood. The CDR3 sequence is CASSRDNYEQYF. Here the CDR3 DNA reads TGTGCCAGCAGCAGGGACAACTACGAGCAGTACTTC.